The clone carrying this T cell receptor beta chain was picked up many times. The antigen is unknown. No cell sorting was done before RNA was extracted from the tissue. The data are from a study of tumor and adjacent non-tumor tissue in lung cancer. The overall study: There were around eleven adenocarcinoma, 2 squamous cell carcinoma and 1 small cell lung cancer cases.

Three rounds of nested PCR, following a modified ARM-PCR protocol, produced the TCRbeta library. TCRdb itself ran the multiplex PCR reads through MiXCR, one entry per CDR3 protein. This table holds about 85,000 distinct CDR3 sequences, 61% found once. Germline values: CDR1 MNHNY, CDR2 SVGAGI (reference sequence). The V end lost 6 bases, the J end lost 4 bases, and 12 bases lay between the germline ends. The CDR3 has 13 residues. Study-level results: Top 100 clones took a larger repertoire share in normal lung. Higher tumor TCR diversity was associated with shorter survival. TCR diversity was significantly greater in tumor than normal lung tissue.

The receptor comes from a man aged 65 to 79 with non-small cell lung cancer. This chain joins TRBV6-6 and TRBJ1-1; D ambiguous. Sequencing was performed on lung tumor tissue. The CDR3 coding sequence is TGTGCCAGCAGAGCGACGGAGGGCACTGAAGCTTTCTTT. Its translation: CASRATEGTEAFF.